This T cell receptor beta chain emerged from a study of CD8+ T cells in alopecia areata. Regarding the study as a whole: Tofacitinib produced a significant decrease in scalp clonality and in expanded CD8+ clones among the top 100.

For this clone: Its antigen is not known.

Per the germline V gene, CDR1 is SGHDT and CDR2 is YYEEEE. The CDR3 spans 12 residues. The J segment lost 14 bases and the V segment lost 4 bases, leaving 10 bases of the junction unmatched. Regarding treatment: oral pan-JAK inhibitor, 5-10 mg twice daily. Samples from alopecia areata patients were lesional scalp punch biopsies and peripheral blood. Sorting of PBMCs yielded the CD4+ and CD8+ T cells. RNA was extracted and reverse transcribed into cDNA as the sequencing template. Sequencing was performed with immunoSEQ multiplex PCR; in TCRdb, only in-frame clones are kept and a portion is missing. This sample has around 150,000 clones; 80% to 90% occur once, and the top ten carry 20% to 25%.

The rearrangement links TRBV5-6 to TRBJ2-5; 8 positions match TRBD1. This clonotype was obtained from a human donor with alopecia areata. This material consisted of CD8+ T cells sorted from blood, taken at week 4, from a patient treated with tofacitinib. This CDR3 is CASSPRTGLVYF. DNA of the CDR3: TGTGCCAGCAGCCCGCGGACAGGGCTAGTTTACTTC.